The 3 T cell receptor beta chains reported below all come from one sample, sequenced in a study of a mutant IDH1 vaccine in newly diagnosed glioma. Time point meaning: baseline, week 1 (first vaccination visit). The treatment: pre-vaccination baseline after standard-of-care therapy. Produced via immunoSEQ multiplex PCR; TCRdb's table is partial and in-frame only. The sample records tens of thousands of clones, around 90% being singletons. Sample: PBMCs, taken from a glioma patient treated with radiotherapy, temozolomide or both. The receptors stem from a man in his fifties or sixties with glioma.

The V gene is TRBV29-1, the J gene TRBJ2-5; D possibly corresponds to TRBD1 (6 bases). Germline-derived CDR1 and CDR2 are SQVTM and ANQGSEA. This CDR3 contains 15 residues. The V end lost 4 bases, the J end lost 2 bases, and 17 bases lay between the germline ends. CDR3 sequence (DNA): TGCAGCGTTGCCTTCCCCGGTGGACAGCAAGAGACCCAGTACTTC. This encodes CSVAFPGGQQETQYF. The entire variable domain, with the rest obtained from reference TRBV29-1 and TRBJ2-5, is as follows: SAVISQKPSRDICQRGTSLTIQCQVDSQVTMMFWYRQQPGQSLTLIATANQGSEATYESGFVIDKFPISRPNLTFSTLTVSNMSPEDSSIYLCSVAFPGGQQETQYFGPGTRLLVL.

The J gene is TRBJ2-4, the V gene TRBV25-1, with D unclear. The V and J ends lost 3 bases and 8 bases respectively, with 14 bases between them. Germline CDR1 reads MGHDK; CDR2 reads SYGVNS. The CDR3 runs 14 residues. The CDR3 DNA follows: TGTGCCAGCAGTGAGGGGTCCCTTATGGACATTCAGTACTTC. Translation gives CASSEGSLMDIQYF.

This clone was counted once. This chain uses TRBV7-2 with TRBJ2-5, with D maybe TRBD2 (5 bases). Between the trimmed V and J ends, which lost 2 bases and 4 bases, there was a span of 11 bases. The CDR3 consists of 14 residues. The germline V gene has CDR1 SGHTA and CDR2 FQGNSA. For the CDR3, the DNA is TGTGCCAGCAGCTTATTCCGAGGGCCAGAGACCCAGTACTTC. As protein: CASSLFRGPETQYF.